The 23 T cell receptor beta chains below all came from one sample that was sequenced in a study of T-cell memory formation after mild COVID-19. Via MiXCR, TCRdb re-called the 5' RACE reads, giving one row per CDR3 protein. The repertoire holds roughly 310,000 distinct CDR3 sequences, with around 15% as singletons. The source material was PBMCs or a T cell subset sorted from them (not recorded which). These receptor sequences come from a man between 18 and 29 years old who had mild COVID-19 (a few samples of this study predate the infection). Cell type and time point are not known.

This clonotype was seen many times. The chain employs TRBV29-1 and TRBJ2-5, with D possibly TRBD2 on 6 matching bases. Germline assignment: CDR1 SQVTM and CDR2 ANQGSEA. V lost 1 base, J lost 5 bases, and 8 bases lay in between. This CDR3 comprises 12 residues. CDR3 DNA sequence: TGCAGCGTTGAAGGGGGGGTGGAGACCCAGTACTTC. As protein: CSVEGGVETQYF.

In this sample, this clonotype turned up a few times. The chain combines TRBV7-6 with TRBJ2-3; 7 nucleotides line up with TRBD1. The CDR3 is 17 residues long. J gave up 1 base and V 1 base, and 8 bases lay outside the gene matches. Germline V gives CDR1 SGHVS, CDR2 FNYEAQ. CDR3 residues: CASSLVAVGQGTDTQYF. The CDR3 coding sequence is TGTGCCAGCAGCTTAGTGGCCGTCGGACAGGGCACAGATACGCAGTATTTT.

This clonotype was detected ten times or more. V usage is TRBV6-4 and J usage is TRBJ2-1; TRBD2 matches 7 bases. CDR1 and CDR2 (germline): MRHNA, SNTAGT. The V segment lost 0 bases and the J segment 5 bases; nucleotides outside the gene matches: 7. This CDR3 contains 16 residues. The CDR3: CASSDSAGGGNNEQFF. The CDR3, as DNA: TGTGCCAGCAGTGACTCCGCTGGCGGGGGAAACAATGAGCAGTTCTTC.

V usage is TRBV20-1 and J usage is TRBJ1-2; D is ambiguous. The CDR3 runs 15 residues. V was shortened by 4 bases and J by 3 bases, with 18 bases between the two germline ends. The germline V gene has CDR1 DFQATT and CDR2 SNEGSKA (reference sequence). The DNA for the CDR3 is TGCAGTGCTAACCCAACTCGGGAGCGCTACTATGGCTACACCTTC. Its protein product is CSANPTRERYYGYTF.

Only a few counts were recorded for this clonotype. The CDR3 loop is CASSQYPLAVPSTDTQYF. The CDR3 DNA reads as TGTGCCAGCAGCCAATATCCCCTAGCGGTTCCTAGCACAGATACGCAGTATTTT. This chain connects TRBV14 to TRBJ2-3; 7 nucleotides agree with TRBD2. Per germline, CDR1 SGHDN and CDR2 FVKESK. The CDR3 sequence is 18 residues long. Trimming took 2 bases from V and 0 from J; bases not matched to a gene: 11.

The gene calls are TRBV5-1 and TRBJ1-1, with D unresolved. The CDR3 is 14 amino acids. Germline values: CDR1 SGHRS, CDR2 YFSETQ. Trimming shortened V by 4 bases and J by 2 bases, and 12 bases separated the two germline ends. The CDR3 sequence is CASSLYGVNTEAFF. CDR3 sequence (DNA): TGCGCCAGCAGCCTATACGGGGTAAACACTGAAGCTTTCTTT. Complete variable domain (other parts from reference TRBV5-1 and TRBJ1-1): KAGVTQTPRYLIKTRGQQVTLSCSPISGHRSVSWYQQTPGQGLQFLFEYFSETQRNKGNFPGRFSGRQFSNSRSEMNVSTLELGDSALYLCASSLYGVNTEAFFGQGTRLTVV.

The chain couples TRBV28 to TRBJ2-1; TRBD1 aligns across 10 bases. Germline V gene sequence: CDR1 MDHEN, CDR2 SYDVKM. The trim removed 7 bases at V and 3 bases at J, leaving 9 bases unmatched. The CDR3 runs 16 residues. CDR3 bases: TGTGCCAGCACATCCCAAGACAGGGGGCTCTACAATGAGCAGTTCTTC. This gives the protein CASTSQDRGLYNEQFF.

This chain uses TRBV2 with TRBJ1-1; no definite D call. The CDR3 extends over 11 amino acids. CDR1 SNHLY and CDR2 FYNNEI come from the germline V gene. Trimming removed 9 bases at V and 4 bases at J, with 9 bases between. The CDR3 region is CASGKGTEAFF. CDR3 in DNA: TGTGCCAGTGGGAAAGGCACTGAAGCTTTCTTT.

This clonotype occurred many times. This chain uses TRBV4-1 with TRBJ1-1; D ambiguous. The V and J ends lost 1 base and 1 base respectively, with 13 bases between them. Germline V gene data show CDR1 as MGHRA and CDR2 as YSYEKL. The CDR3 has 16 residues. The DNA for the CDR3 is TGCGCCAGCAGCCAAGGGGCAACGGGTGCGAACACTGAAGCTTTCTTT. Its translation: CASSQGATGANTEAFF.

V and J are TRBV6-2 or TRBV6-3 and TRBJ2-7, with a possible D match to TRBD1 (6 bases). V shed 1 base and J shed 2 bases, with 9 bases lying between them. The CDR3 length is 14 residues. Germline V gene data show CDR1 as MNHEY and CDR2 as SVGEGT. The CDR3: CASSYLDRAYEQYV. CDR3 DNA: TGTGCCAGCAGTTACTTGGACAGAGCCTACGAGCAGTACGTC.

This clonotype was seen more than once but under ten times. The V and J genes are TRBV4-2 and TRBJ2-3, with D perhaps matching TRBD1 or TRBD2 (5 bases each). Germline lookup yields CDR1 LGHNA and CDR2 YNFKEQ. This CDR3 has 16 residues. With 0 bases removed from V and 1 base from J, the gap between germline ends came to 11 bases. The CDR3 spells CASSQDMGVGTDTQYF. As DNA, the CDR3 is TGTGCCAGCAGCCAAGACATGGGGGTGGGCACAGATACGCAGTATTTT.

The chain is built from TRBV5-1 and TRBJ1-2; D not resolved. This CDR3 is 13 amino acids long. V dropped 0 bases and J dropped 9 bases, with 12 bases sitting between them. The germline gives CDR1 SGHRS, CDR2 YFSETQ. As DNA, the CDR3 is TGCGCCAGCAGCTTGGACCAGTACCCTAGCTACACCTTC. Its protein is CASSLDQYPSYTF.

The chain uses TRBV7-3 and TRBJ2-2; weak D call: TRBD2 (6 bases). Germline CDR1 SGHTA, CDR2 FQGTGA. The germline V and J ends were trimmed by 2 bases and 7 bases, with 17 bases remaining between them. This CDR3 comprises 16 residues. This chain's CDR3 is CASSLFPGEEIGELFF. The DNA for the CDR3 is TGTGCCAGCAGCTTATTTCCGGGGGAGGAGATCGGGGAGCTGTTTTTT.

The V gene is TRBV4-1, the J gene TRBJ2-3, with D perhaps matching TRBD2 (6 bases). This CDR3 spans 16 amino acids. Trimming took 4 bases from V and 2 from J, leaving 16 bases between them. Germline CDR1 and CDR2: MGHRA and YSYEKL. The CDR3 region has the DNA TGCGCCAGCAGCCCCTCAACTAGCCGGGCCACAGATACGCAGTATTTT. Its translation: CASSPSTSRATDTQYF.

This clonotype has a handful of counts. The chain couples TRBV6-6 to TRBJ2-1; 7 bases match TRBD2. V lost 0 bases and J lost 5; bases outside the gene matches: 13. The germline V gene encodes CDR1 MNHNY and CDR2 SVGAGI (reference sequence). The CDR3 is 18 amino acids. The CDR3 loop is CASSYSRSAGDRNNEQFF. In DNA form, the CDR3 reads TGTGCCAGCAGTTACTCGAGGAGTGCGGGGGACCGAAACAATGAGCAGTTCTTC.

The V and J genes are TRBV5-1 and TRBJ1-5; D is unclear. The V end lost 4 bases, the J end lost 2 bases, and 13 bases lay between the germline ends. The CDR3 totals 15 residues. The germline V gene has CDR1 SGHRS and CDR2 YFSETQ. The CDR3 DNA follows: TGCGCCAGCAGCCTGGGTATTGAGCGCAATCAGCCCCAGCATTTT. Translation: CASSLGIERNQPQHF. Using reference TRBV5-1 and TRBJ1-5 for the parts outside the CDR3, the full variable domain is KAGVTQTPRYLIKTRGQQVTLSCSPISGHRSVSWYQQTPGQGLQFLFEYFSETQRNKGNFPGRFSGRQFSNSRSEMNVSTLELGDSALYLCASSLGIERNQPQHFGDGTRLSIL.

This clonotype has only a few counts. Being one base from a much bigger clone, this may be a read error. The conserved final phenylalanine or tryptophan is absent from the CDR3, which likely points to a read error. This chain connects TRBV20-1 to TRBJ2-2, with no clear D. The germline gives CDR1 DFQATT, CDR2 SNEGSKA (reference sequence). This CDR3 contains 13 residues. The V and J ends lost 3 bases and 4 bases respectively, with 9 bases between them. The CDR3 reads CSASSDRTGELFV. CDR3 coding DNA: TGCAGTGCTAGTTCGGACCGCACCGGGGAGCTGTTTGTT.

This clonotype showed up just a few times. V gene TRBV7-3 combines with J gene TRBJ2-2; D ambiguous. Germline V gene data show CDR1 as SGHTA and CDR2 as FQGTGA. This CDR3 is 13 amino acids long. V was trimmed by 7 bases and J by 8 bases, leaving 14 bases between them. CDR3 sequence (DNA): TGTGCCAGCACCACGCCCTCAGGAGGGGAGCTGTTTTTT. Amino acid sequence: CASTTPSGGELFF.

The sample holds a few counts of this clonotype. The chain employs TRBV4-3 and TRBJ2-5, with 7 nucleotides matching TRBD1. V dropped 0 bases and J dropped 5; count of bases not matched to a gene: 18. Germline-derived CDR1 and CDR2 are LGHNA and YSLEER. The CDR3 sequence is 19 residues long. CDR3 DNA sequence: TGCGCCAGCAGCCAAGACTACAGGGGCGCGGCCTTCACCCGGGAGACCCAGTACTTC. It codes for CASSQDYRGAAFTRETQYF.

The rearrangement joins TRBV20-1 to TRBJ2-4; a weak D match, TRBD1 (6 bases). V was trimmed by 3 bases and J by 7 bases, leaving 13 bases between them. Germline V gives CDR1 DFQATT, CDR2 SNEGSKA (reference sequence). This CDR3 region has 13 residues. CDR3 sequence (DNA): TGCAGTGCTAGGGCAGGGGCGGTGAACATTCAGTACTTC. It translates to CSARAGAVNIQYF.

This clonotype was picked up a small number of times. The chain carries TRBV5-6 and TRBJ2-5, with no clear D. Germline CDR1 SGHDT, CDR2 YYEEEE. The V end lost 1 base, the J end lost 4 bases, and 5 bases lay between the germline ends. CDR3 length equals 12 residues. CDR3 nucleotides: TGTGCCAGCAGCTTGTCGCCAGAGACCCAGTACTTC. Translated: CASSLSPETQYF.

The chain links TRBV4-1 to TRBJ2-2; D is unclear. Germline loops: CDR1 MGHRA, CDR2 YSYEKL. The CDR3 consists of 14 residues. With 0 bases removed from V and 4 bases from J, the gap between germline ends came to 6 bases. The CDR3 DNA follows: TGCGCCAGCAGCCAAGATAGCAGCACCGGGGAGCTGTTTTTT. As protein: CASSQDSSTGELFF.

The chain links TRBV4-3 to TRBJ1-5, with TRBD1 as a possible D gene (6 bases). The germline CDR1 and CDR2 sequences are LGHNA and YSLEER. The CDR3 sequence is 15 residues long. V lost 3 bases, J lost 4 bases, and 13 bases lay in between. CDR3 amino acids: CASSQSTGPNQPQHF. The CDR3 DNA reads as TGCGCCAGCAGCCAGTCTACAGGGCCTAATCAGCCCCAGCATTTT.